Shown below are 5 T cell receptor beta chains from a single sample sequenced in a study of vaccination and CD4 T cells after COVID-19. Which antigens these TCRs recognize remains unknown. Treatment in this sample: roughly ten-day PBMC culture with coronavirus spike peptide pools or control peptides (ViraFEST assay). At the Johns Hopkins FTIC core, DNA taken from cultured CD4+ T cells was sequenced by way of the Oncomine TCR Beta short-read assay. TCRdb independently ran MiXCR on the PCR reads; one entry per CDR3 protein. In the table there are fewer than 18,000 distinct CDR3 sequences, around 53% of which are singletons. Sequencing used CD4+ T cells from blood, cultured in vitro. Every receptor here comes from a human donor who had recovered from COVID-19.

This clonotype was recorded a few times. This chain connects TRBV6-2 or TRBV6-3 to TRBJ1-2; the D gene is possibly TRBD1 (6 bases). From germline, CDR1 is MNHEY and CDR2 SVGEGT. Trimming shortened V by 6 bases and J by 2 bases, and 16 bases separated the two germline ends. The CDR3 spans 15 residues. The CDR3 DNA is TGTGCCAGCAGCCGAGGCCGGGGGACAAACTATGGCTACACCTTC. Translated, it gives CASSRGRGTNYGYTF.

The chain is built from TRBV12-3 or TRBV12-4 and TRBJ2-7; D is ambiguous. V lost 5 bases to trimming and J lost 5 bases, with 10 bases between them. CDR3 size: 12 residues. The CDR3 sequence is CASSPGGHEQYF. In DNA, the CDR3 is TGTGCCAGCAGTCCCGGCGGCCACGAGCAGTACTTC.

This clonotype was seen a handful of times. This chain uses TRBV2 with TRBJ1-1; D remains unclear. Germline V gives CDR1 SNHLY, CDR2 FYNNEI. This CDR3 has 15 amino acids. V lost 7 bases to trimming and J lost 0 bases, with 15 bases between them. CDR3 nucleotide sequence: TGTGCCAGCACCGCAGGCCCCCTCATGAACACTGAAGCTTTCTTT. It specifies CASTAGPLMNTEAFF.

The genes are TRBV12-5 and TRBJ2-7; D ambiguous. Germline V gene sequence: CDR1 LGHNT, CDR2 FRNRAP. This CDR3 comprises 12 residues. Trimming removed 5 bases at V and 4 bases at J, with 9 bases between. The CDR3 reads CASGLDMYEQYF. Written as DNA, the CDR3 is TGTGCTAGTGGTCTCGACATGTACGAGCAGTACTTC.

V usage is TRBV7-2 and J usage is TRBJ2-3; no firm D call. This CDR3 has 14 amino acids. Trimming shortened V by 5 bases and J by 6 bases, and 15 bases separated the two germline ends. Germline V gene lookup returns CDR1 SGHTA and CDR2 FQGNSA. For the CDR3, the DNA is TGTGCCAGCAGCCCTCCGGGCTCGAGGGATACGCAGTATTTT. This translates into CASSPPGSRDTQYF.